These 30 T cell receptor beta chains were all obtained from the same sample, sequenced in a study of graft-versus-host responses after intestinal transplantation. These receptors' antigens are unknown. The table came from immunoSEQ multiplex PCR; TCRdb's copy has only in-frame clones and leaves some out. The sample carries over 70,000 clones, roughly 87% recorded once. The input for sequencing was unstimulated CD8+ T cells sorted from spleen or lymph node cells, taken before intestinal transplant. The receptor set was obtained from a human donor who received an intestinal transplant.

The CDR3 coding sequence is TGTGCCTGGAGTGTACGGATAGCGGGAGTTTACGAGCAGTACTTC. Protein sequence: CAWSVRIAGVYEQYF. The chain has TRBV30 and TRBJ2-7, with 9 bases fitting TRBD2. Trimming at V came to 0 bases and at J to 4 bases, leaving 7 bases not matched to a gene. Germline values: CDR1 GTSNPN, CDR2 SVGIG (reference sequence). This CDR3 contains 15 residues.

V usage is TRBV4-2 and J usage is TRBJ1-1; 9 bases match TRBD1. Per the germline V gene, CDR1 is LGHNA and CDR2 is YNFKEQ. CDR3 size: 23 residues. Trimming cost V 1 base and J 0 bases; bases outside gene matches: 24. The CDR3, as DNA: TGTGCCAGCAGCCAAGTCCTAGAGGTACGGGGTGACGGGACAGGGACCATGAACACTGAAGCTTTCTTT. Its translation is CASSQVLEVRGDGTGTMNTEAFF.

The chain recombines TRBV7-3 with TRBJ2-5, with D perhaps matching TRBD1 (6 bases). Germline CDR1 is SGHTA and CDR2 is FQGTGA. The V end lost 2 bases, the J end lost 7 bases, and 11 bases lay between the germline ends. CDR3 length: 13 residues. CDR3 DNA sequence: TGTGCCAGCAGCTTAGTTGACAGGAGGACCCAGTACTTC. Protein sequence: CASSLVDRRTQYF.

The chain is built from TRBV5-5 and TRBJ1-1; tentative D call: TRBD1 (6 bases). Trimming removed 6 bases from V and 8 bases from J, with 14 bases in between. Germline lookup yields CDR1 SGHKS and CDR2 YYEKEE (reference sequence). The length of the CDR3 is 12 residues. CDR3 coding DNA: TGTGCCAGCAAAGCTGGGGGCAGAGAAGCTTTCTTT. Translation: CASKAGGREAFF.

In this sample, this clone turned up once. V usage is TRBV9 and J usage is TRBJ1-1, with 7 bases that match TRBD1. CDR1 is SGDLS and CDR2 is YYNGEE in the germline V gene. V gave up 4 bases and J gave up 7 bases; unmatched junction bases: 10. CDR3 length: 14 amino acids. The CDR3 DNA sequence: TGTGCCAGCAGCAACCGGGACAGTACAATTGAAGCTTTCTTT. Protein: CASSNRDSTIEAFF.

The CDR3 sequence: CASSTLDSSLSTDTQYF. The CDR3 DNA reads TGTGCCAGCAGTACCTTAGACTCGTCTCTAAGCACAGATACGCAGTATTTT. The chain carries TRBV2 and TRBJ2-3, with D uncertain. Germline lookup yields CDR1 SNHLY and CDR2 FYNNEI. Trimming left V 5 bases short and J 0 bases short, with 18 bases between. The CDR3 contains 17 residues.

The rearrangement uses TRBV6-5 and TRBJ2-7; the D gene is possibly TRBD1 (6 bases). The CDR3 consists of 14 residues. V was pared by 5 bases and J by 3 bases, with 14 bases between. Germline V gene data show CDR1 as MNHEY and CDR2 as SVGAGI. CDR3 bases: TGTGCCAGCAGTCGGACAGTTCTGCTCTACGAGCAGTACTTC. Amino acid sequence: CASSRTVLLYEQYF.

J is TRBJ2-5 and V is TRBV6-1; 11 positions agree with TRBD1. The junction had 8 bases not matched to a gene; V was cut back by 3 bases and J by 5 bases. Germline CDR1 MNHNS, CDR2 SASEGT. The CDR3 covers 16 residues. Written as DNA, the CDR3 is TGTGCCAGCAGTGACCGGGACAGGGGGGGTTTTGAGACCCAGTACTTC. Amino acids: CASSDRDRGGFETQYF.

This clone appeared a single time. In DNA, the CDR3 is TGTGCCACCTCTACTAGCGGGGGAGAGACCCAGTACTTC. This encodes CATSTSGGETQYF. The chain recombines TRBV6-5 with TRBJ2-5; 11 nucleotides align to TRBD2. The CDR3 spans 13 residues. Germline loops: CDR1 MNHEY, CDR2 SVGAGI. V trimming: 10 bases; J trimming: 4 bases; junction bases outside the gene matches: 5.

This clone occurred once. The rearrangement joins TRBV6-1 to TRBJ2-5, with TRBD2 matching 12 bases. The J call may be mistaken, given a closer DNA end match to TRBJ2-7. The CDR3 is made up of 14 amino acids. Germline assignment: CDR1 MNHNS and CDR2 SASEGT. The CDR3: CASRATSGGYEQYF. In DNA form, the CDR3 reads TGTGCCAGCAGGGCGACTAGCGGGGGATACGAGCAGTACTTC.

Of note for this clone: The junction departs from the called germline gene at one end, perhaps through a read error. The J gene is TRBJ2-2, the V gene TRBV4-2; 7 bases agree with TRBD2. Germline CDR1 and CDR2: LGHNA and YNFKEQ. The CDR3 extends over 19 amino acids. The CDR3: CPSSMPNLGVGEGTGELFF. The CDR3 DNA reads TGTCCCAGCAGCATGCCCAACCTAGGGGTCGGGGAGGGGACCGGGGAGCTGTTTTTT.

The chain links TRBV6-5 to TRBJ1-2; a weak D match, TRBD1 (6 bases). Germline V gene lookup returns CDR1 MNHEY and CDR2 SVGAGI. This CDR3 has 14 amino acids. Trimming left V 7 bases short and J 7 bases short, with 19 bases between. The CDR3 DNA is TGTGCCAGCACCCAGTCGGGGGGCCCGGTTGGCTACACCTTC. Translated: CASTQSGGPVGYTF.

CDR3 in amino acids: CARSPGCLTGYGYTF. DNA for the CDR3: TGTGCCAGAAGCCCGGGGTGCCTTACGGGGTATGGCTACACCTTC. The chain recombines TRBV5-3 with TRBJ1-2, with D hard to call. TRBV5-3 is flagged as an ORF with uncertain function. The CDR3 spans 15 residues. The V end was cut by 4 bases, the J end by 5 bases, with 18 bases between.

This rearrangement joins TRBV7-7 to TRBJ2-5; 14 nucleotides align to TRBD2. This CDR3 is built from 18 residues. Trimming cost V 5 bases and J 0 bases; bases outside gene matches: 8. Germline lookup yields CDR1 SSHAT and CDR2 FNYEAQ (reference sequence). For the CDR3, the DNA is TGTGCCAGCAGCCCGGGACTAGCGGGGGCTCTATACCAAGAGACCCAGTACTTC. Amino acid sequence: CASSPGLAGALYQETQYF. The variable domain in full, with the rest retrieved from reference TRBV7-7 and TRBJ2-5, is GAGVSQSPRYKVTKRGQDVTLRCDPISSHATLYWYQQALGQGPEFLTYFNYEAQPDKSGLPSDRFSAERPEGSISTLTIQRTEQRDSAMYRCASSPGLAGALYQETQYFGPGTRLLVL.

The rearrangement uses TRBV9 and TRBJ2-6; 9 nucleotides agree with TRBD2. The CDR3 length is 20 residues. Germline trimming cut 0 bases from V and 2 bases from J; bases unmatched to any gene: 12. CDR1 is SGDLS, CDR2 YYNGEE, per germline. In DNA form, the CDR3 reads TGTGCCAGCAGCGTAGCTTTCGAGTCCAGCGGGGGGACTGGGGCCAACGTCCTGACTTTC. Amino acid sequence: CASSVAFESSGGTGANVLTF.

This chain uses TRBV25-1 with TRBJ1-2, with 9 nucleotides matching TRBD1. The CDR3 contains 13 residues. Looked up from germline, CDR1 is MGHDK and CDR2 is SYGVNS. J lost 4 bases, V lost 5 bases, and 2 bases had no gene match. This CDR3 reads CASSSTGGYGYTF. The CDR3 DNA reads TGTGCCAGCAGTTCGACAGGGGGCTATGGCTACACCTTC.

The V and J genes are TRBV6-6 and TRBJ1-2; a weak D match, TRBD1 (6 bases). V was clipped by 0 bases and J by 7 bases, with 15 bases between them. This CDR3 is built from 15 residues. The germline V gene has CDR1 MNHNY and CDR2 SVGAGI (reference sequence). Here the CDR3 DNA reads TGTGCCAGCAGTTACTCGACTGGGGGGCGCGGTGGCTACACCTTC. It specifies CASSYSTGGRGGYTF.

This chain uses TRBV28 with TRBJ1-5, with 8 bases matching TRBD1. The V segment lost 10 bases and the J segment 3 bases; nucleotides outside the gene matches: 14. The CDR3 loop spans 16 amino acids. CDR1 and CDR2 from the germline V gene are MDHEN and SYDVKM. The CDR3 nucleotides read TGTGCCACCCAAGGACTAGGACAGGGTATCAATCAGCCCCAGCATTTT. This encodes CATQGLGQGINQPQHF.

A few counts support this clone. This chain uses TRBV9 with TRBJ2-1; a weak D match, TRBD2 (7 bases). Germline values: CDR1 SGDLS, CDR2 YYNGEE. Trimming stripped 0 bases from V and 6 bases from J, with 13 bases between. The CDR3 is 15 residues long. As DNA, the CDR3 is TGTGCCAGCAGCGTAGAGGGGGGGCCAGGCAATGAGCAGTTCTTC. Protein sequence: CASSVEGGPGNEQFF.

The J gene is TRBJ2-2, the V gene TRBV6-5; no definite D call. V dropped 1 base and J dropped 6 bases, with 6 bases sitting between them. This CDR3 spans 13 amino acids. CDR1 MNHEY and CDR2 SVGAGI come from the germline V gene. The CDR3, as DNA: TGTGCCAGCAGTTACTGGGGATCCGGGGAGCTGTTTTTT. This gives the protein CASSYWGSGELFF.

V gene TRBV30 combines with J gene TRBJ2-7; the match to TRBD1 covers 8 bases. The germline V gene has CDR1 GTSNPN and CDR2 SVGIG (reference sequence). The CDR3 sequence is 13 residues long. V lost 1 base and J lost 5; bases outside the gene matches: 4. The CDR3 sequence: CAWSGTGPNEQYF. DNA for the CDR3: TGTGCCTGGAGTGGGACAGGGCCCAACGAGCAGTACTTC.

The CDR3 DNA is TGTGCCAGCAGCCAAGTGGACAGGGCCTACGGCTATGGCTACACCTTC. As protein: CASSQVDRAYGYGYTF. This chain joins TRBV4-2 and TRBJ1-2, with TRBD1 matching 8 bases. Trimming removed 1 base from V and 4 bases from J; junction bases left unmatched: 8. This CDR3 spans 16 amino acids. CDR1 LGHNA and CDR2 YNFKEQ come from the germline V gene.

V is TRBV4-1 and J is TRBJ2-3; 12 bases are shared with TRBD2. Germline CDR1 and CDR2: MGHRA and YSYEKL. J lost 0 bases, V lost 8 bases, and 6 bases had no gene match. The CDR3 sequence is 16 residues long. Here the CDR3 DNA reads TGCGCCAGCGCCGGGACTAGCGGGTCTAGCACAGATACGCAGTATTTT. It specifies CASAGTSGSSTDTQYF.

The CDR3 DNA follows: TGCGCCAGCAGCCCAACGCCTAGCGGGGTAGGAACAGATACGCAGTATTTT. Its protein is CASSPTPSGVGTDTQYF. The rearrangement uses TRBV4-1 and TRBJ2-3, with TRBD2 matching over 9 bases. Trimming at V came to 4 bases and at J to 3 bases, leaving 11 bases not matched to a gene. The CDR3 extends over 17 amino acids. CDR1 and CDR2 (germline): MGHRA, YSYEKL.

J is TRBJ1-1 and V is TRBV6-5; TRBD1 matches 9 bases. Germline V gene sequence: CDR1 MNHEY, CDR2 SVGAGI. With V trimmed by 3 bases and J by 5 bases, 1 base remained unmatched. This CDR3 region has 13 residues. CDR3 loop: CASSYGQGTEAFF. As DNA, the CDR3 is TGTGCCAGCAGTTATGGACAGGGGACTGAAGCTTTCTTT.

The rearrangement uses TRBV5-1 and TRBJ1-2; TRBD1 agrees at 7 bases. The V and J ends lost 4 bases and 3 bases, in that order; junction bases with no gene match: 3. The germline V gene has CDR1 SGHRS and CDR2 YFSETQ. This CDR3 is 13 amino acids long. The CDR3 sequence: CASSPGQYYGYTF. The CDR3 DNA follows: TGCGCCAGCAGCCCGGGACAGTACTATGGCTACACCTTC.

The chain combines TRBV21-1 with TRBJ2-5. TRBV21-1 is annotated as a pseudogene. The CDR3 length is 14 residues. CDR3 nucleotides: TGTGCCAGCAACCCCGGGACCCTACAAGAGACCCAGTACTTC. This sequence encodes CASNPGTLQETQYF.

The CDR3 nucleotides read TGTGCCAGCAGTTTTGGGGGCTCGGGCGAGCAGTACTTC. Translated, it gives CASSFGGSGEQYF. The chain has TRBV27 and TRBJ2-7; a possible D gene is TRBD1 (6 bases). Germline CDR1 and CDR2: MNHEY and SMNVEV (reference sequence). The germline V and J ends were trimmed by 3 bases and 6 bases, with 12 bases remaining between them. The CDR3 covers 13 residues.

This clone was recorded a few times. The genes are TRBV6-5 and TRBJ1-1; 8 bases agree with TRBD1. Unmatched junction bases numbered 8, after V lost 1 base and J lost 7 bases. This CDR3 is built from 15 residues. Germline V gives CDR1 MNHEY, CDR2 SVGAGI. The CDR3 loop is CASSYLGRGLSEAFF. In DNA, the CDR3 is TGTGCCAGCAGTTACTTGGGCAGGGGGCTAAGTGAAGCTTTCTTT.

To note about this clone: Other DNA sequences within the sample encode an identical CDR3. The rearrangement joins TRBV6-5 to TRBJ2-7; tentatively, D is TRBD1 or TRBD2 (5 bases each). The CDR3 runs to 14 residues. Germline CDR1 MNHEY, CDR2 SVGAGI. With 3 bases removed from V and 0 bases from J, the gap between germline ends came to 9 bases. The chain's CDR3 is CASSYEGPSYEQYF. CDR3 sequence (DNA): TGTGCCAGCAGTTATGAGGGACCCTCCTACGAGCAGTACTTC.